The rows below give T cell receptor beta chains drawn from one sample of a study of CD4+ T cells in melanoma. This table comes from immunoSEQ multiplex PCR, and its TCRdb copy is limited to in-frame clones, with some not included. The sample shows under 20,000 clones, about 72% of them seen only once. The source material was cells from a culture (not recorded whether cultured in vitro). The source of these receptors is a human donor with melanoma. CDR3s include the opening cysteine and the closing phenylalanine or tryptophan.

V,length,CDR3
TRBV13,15,CASSLRAGFDEKLFF
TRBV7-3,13,CASSLAGSNEQFF
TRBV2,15,CASSVGGESYNEQFF
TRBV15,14,CATSLDRGGSPLHF
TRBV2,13,CASGGTNKETQYF
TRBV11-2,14,CASSRGQETSEAFF
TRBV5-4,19,CASSSRAGGAMEDTGELFF
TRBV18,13,CASSQRGTDTQYF
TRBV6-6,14,CASSDSRLNTEAFF
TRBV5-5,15,CASSLVWGEDQPQHF
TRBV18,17,CASSPQDTGSSNEKLFF
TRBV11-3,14,CASSLAGGVTEAFF